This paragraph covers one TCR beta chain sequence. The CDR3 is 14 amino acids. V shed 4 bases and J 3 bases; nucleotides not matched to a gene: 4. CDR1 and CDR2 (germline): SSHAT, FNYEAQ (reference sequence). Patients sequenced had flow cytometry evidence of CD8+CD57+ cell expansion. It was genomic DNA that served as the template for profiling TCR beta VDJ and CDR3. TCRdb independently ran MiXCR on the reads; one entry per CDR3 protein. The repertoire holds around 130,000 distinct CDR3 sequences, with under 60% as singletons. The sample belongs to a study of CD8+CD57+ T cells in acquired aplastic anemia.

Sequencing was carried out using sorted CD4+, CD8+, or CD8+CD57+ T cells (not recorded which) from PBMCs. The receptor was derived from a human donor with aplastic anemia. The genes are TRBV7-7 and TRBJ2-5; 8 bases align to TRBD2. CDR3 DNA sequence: TGTGCCAGCAGCTCCATTAGCGGGGAAGAGACCCAGTACTTC. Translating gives CASSSISGEETQYF.